The clone carrying this T cell receptor (beta chain) was recorded at least ten times. Its antigen is currently unknown. Germline V CDR1 and CDR2: SGHRS, YFSETQ. Losses at the gene ends were 9 bases for V and 7 bases for J; bases not matched to a gene: 12. The CDR3 runs to 14 residues. MiXCR was run by TCRdb on the RT-PCR reads, yielding one entry per CDR3 protein. The sample records 550,000 to 800,000 distinct CDR3 sequences, approximately 14% being singletons. This sample was taken from a study of response to subunit inactivated influenza vaccine. Points from the study as a whole: The authors put forward the suggestion that each seasonal influenza vaccination may bring in only a limited number of new T cells.

Source: PBMCs from blood, taken 14 days before vaccination. This receptor was taken from a man aged 50 or older who received an inactivated influenza vaccine. The chain combines TRBV5-1 with TRBJ2-1, with 8 bases identical to TRBD1. The CDR3 loop reads CATMVGQGWNEQFF. In DNA form, the CDR3 reads TGCGCCACCATGGTCGGACAGGGTTGGAATGAGCAGTTCTTC. The whole variable domain, filled in from reference TRBV5-1 and TRBJ2-1, reads KAGVTQTPRYLIKTRGQQVTLSCSPISGHRSVSWYQQTPGQGLQFLFEYFSETQRNKGNFPGRFSGRQFSNSRSEMNVSTLELGDSALYLCATMVGQGWNEQFFGPGTRLTVL.